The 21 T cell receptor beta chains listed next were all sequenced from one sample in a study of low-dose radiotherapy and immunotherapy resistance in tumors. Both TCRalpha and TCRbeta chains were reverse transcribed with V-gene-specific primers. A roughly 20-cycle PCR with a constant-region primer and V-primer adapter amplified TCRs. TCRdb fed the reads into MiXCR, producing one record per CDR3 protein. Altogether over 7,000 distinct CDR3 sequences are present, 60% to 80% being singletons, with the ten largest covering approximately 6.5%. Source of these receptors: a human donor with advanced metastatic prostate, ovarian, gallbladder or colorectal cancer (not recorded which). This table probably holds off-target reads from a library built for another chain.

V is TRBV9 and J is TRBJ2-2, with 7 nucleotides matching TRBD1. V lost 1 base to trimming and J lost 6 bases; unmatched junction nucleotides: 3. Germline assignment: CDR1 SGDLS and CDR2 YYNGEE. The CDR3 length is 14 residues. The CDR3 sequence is CASSVPDRAGELFF. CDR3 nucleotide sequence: TGTGCCAGCAGCGTACCTGACAGGGCCGGGGAGCTGTTTTTT.

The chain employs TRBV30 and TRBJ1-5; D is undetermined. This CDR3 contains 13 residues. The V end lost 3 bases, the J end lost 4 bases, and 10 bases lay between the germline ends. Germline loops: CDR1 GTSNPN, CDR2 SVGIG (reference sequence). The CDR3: CAWSDGGNQPQHF. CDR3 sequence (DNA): TGTGCCTGGAGCGATGGAGGGAATCAGCCCCAGCATTTT. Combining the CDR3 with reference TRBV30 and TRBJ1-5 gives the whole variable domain SQTIHQWPATLVQPVGSPLSLECTVEGTSNPNLYWYRQAAGRGLQLLFYSVGIGQISSEVPQNLSASRPQDRQFILSSKKLLLSDSGFYLCAWSDGGNQPQHFGDGTRLSIL.

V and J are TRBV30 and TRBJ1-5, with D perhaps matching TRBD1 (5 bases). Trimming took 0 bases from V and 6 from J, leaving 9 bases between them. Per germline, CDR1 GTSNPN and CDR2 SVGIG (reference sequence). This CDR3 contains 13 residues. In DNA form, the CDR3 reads TGTGCCTGGAGTGTACGGGGCGGTCAGCCCCAGCATTTT. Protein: CAWSVRGGQPQHF.

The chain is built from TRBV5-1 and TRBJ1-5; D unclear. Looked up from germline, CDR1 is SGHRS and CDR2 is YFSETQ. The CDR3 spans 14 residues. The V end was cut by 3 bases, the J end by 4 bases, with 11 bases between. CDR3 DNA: TGCGCCAGCAGCTCCCTCCCGGGGAATCAGCCCCAGCATTTT. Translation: CASSSLPGNQPQHF.

The CDR3, as DNA: TGTGCCAGCAGTTTAAGCGGGGGTAGCACAGATACGCAGTATTTT. Amino acid sequence: CASSLSGGSTDTQYF. The chain combines TRBV12-3 or TRBV12-4 with TRBJ2-3; 8 positions agree with TRBD2. The CDR3 loop spans 15 amino acids. V gave up 2 bases and J gave up 0 bases; unmatched junction bases: 1.

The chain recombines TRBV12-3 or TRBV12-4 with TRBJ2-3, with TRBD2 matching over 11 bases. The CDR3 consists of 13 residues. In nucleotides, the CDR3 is TGTGCAACGGGGGCTAGCGGGGGGGATACGCAGTATTTT. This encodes CATGASGGDTQYF.

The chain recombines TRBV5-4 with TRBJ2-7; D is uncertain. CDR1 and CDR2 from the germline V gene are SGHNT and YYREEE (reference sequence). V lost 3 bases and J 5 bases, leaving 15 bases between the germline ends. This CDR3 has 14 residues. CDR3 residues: CASSSTYGLDEQYF. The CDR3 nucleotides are TGTGCCAGCAGCTCCACTTACGGGCTGGACGAGCAGTACTTC. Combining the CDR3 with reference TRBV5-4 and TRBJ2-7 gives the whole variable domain ETGVTQSPTHLIKTRGQQVTLRCSSQSGHNTVSWYQQALGQGPQFIFQYYREEENGRGNFPPRFSGLQFPNYSSELNVNALELDDSALYLCASSSTYGLDEQYFGPGTRLTVT.

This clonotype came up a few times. CDR3 sequence: CASSSSRGGREPQHF. In nucleotides, the CDR3 is TGTGCCAGCAGTTCCTCCAGGGGAGGGAGAGAGCCCCAGCATTTT. The rearrangement links TRBV6-1 to TRBJ1-5, with D possibly matching TRBD1 (6 bases). The CDR3 runs to 15 residues. V shed 5 bases and J shed 8 bases, with 19 bases lying between them. From germline, CDR1 is MNHNS and CDR2 SASEGT.

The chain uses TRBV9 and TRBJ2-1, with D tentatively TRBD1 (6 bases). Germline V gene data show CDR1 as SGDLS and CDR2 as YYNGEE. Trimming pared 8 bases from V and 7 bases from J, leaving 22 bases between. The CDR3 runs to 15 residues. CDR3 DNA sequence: TGTGCCAGGAGTTGTAGGGCCCAGGGGCGGAATGAGCAGTTCTTC. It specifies CARSCRAQGRNEQFF.

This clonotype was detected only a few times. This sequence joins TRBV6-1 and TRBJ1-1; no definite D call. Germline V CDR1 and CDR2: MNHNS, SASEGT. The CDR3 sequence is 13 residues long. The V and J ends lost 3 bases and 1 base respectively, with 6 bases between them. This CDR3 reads CASSDAANTEAFF. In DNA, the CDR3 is TGTGCCAGCAGTGACGCGGCGAACACTGAAGCTTTCTTT.

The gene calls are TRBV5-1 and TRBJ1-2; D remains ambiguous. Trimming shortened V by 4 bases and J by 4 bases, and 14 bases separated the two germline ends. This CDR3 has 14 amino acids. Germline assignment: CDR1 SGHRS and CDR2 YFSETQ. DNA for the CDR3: TGCGCCAGCAGCGCCCTACTGGGCTCCTATGGCTACACCTTC. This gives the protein CASSALLGSYGYTF.

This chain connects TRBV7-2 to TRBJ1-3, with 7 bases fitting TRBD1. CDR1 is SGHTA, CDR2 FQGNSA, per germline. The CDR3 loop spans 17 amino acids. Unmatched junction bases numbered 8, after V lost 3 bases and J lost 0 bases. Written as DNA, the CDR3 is TGTGCCAGCAGCTTTCGCCGACAGGGTGCCTCTGGAAACACCATATATTTT. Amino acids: CASSFRRQGASGNTIYF.

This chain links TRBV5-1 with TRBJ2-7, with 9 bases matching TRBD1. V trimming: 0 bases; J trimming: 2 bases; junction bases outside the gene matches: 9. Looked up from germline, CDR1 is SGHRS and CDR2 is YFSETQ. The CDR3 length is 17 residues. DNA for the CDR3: TGCGCCAGCAGCTTGGACTTCGGGACAGGGAGTCCCTACGAGCAGTACTTC. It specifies CASSLDFGTGSPYEQYF.

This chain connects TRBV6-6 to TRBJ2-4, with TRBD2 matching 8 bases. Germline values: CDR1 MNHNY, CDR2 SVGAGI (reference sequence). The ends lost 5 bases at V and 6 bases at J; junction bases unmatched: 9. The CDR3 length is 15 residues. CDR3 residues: CASSPPGRVGNIQYF. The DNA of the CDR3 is TGTGCCAGCAGTCCCCCCGGGAGGGTCGGAAACATTCAGTACTTC.

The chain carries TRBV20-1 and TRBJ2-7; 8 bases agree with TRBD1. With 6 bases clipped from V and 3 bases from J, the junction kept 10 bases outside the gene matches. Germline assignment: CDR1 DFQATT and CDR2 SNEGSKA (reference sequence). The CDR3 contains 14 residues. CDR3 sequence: CSAPTTGVDYEQYF. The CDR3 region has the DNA TGCAGTGCGCCTACGACAGGGGTCGACTACGAGCAGTACTTC.

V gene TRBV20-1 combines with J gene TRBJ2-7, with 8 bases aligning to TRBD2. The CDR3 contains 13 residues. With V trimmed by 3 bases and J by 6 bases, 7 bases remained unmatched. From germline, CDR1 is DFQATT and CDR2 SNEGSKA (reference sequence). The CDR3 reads CSARTAGVSEQYF. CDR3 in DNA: TGCAGTGCTAGGACAGCGGGAGTTTCCGAGCAGTACTTC.

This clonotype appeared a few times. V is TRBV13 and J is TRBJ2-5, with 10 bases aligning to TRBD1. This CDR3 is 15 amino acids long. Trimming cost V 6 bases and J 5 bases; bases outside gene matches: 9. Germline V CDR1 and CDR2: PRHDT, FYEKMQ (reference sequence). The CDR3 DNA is TGTGCCAGCAGTGAAATCGGGACAGGGGCGGAGACCCAGTACTTC. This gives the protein CASSEIGTGAETQYF.

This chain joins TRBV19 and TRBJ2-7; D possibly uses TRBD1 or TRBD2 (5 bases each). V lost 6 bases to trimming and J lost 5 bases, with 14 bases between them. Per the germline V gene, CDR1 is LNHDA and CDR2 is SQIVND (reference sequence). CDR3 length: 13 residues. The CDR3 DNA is TGTGCCAGTAGGGGAGACGGGGCCAACGAGCAGTACTTC. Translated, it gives CASRGDGANEQYF. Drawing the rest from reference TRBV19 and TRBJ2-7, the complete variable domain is DGGITQSPKYLFRKEGQNVTLSCEQNLNHDAMYWYRQDPGQGLRLIYYSQIVNDFQKGDIAEGYSVSREKKESFPLTVTSAQKNPTAFYLCASRGDGANEQYFGPGTRLTVT.

This CDR3 is CSAPALRTDTQYF. The CDR3 region has the DNA TGCAGTGCTCCGGCCCTCCGCACAGATACGCAGTATTTT. This sequence joins TRBV20-1 and TRBJ2-3; D is unresolved. The V end was cut by 5 bases, the J end by 1 base, with 10 bases between. The germline CDR1 and CDR2 sequences are DFQATT and SNEGSKA (reference sequence). This CDR3 contains 13 residues.

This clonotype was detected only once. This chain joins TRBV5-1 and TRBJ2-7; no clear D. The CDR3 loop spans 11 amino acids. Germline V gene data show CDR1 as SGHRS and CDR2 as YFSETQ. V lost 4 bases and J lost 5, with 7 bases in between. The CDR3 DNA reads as TGCGCCAGCAGCCTCGACGACGAGCAGTACTTC. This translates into CASSLDDEQYF.

CDR3 loop: CATSDSSGPSYNEQFF. In nucleotides, the CDR3 is TGTGCCACCAGTGATTCTAGCGGACCCTCCTACAATGAGCAGTTCTTC. The chain links TRBV24-1 to TRBJ2-1, with 7 positions matching TRBD2. The V and J ends lost 2 bases and 0 bases, in that order; junction bases with no gene match: 3. The CDR3 is 16 amino acids. Germline V gene lookup returns CDR1 KGHDR and CDR2 SFDVKD.